These 8 T cell receptor beta chains were sequenced from one sample in a study of molecular identifiers for immune sequencing clone quantification. TCRdb recomputed calls from the PCR reads with MiXCR, one row per CDR3 protein. In the table there are about 640,000 distinct CDR3 sequences, just under 20% of which are singletons. What was sequenced was naive CD8+ T cells from blood, with Jurkat cell RNA spiked in. The subset denotes: FACS-sorted CD8+CD4-CCR7+CD45RA+ naive T cells. The receptors come from a human donor in good health. Some libraries in this study had Jurkat cell RNA spiked in.

The V gene is TRBV28, the J gene TRBJ1-6; 8 bases are shared with TRBD1. With V trimmed by 2 bases and J by 0 bases, 6 bases remained unmatched. Germline V gives CDR1 MDHEN, CDR2 SYDVKM. This CDR3 comprises 18 residues. The CDR3 nucleotides read TGTGCCAGCAGTTTAACAGGGGGGATTAGCTCCTATAATTCACCCCTCCACTTT. It specifies CASSLTGGISSYNSPLHF. The full variable domain, with the rest looked up from reference TRBV28 and TRBJ1-6, is DVKVTQSSRYLVKRTGEKVFLECVQDMDHENMFWYRQDPGLGLRLIYFSYDVKMKEKGDIPEGYSVSREKKERFSLILESASTNQTSMYLCASSLTGGISSYNSPLHFGNGTRLTVT.

The chain employs TRBV30 and TRBJ1-1; 8 bases match TRBD1. In germline, CDR1 is GTSNPN, CDR2 SVGIG (reference sequence). The CDR3 totals 19 residues. Trimming removed 1 base from V and 0 bases from J; junction bases left unmatched: 16. CDR3 region: CAWSGPRTGLGEMNTEAFF. The CDR3 region has the DNA TGTGCCTGGAGTGGGCCGCGGACAGGGCTAGGGGAAATGAACACTGAAGCTTTCTTT.

This clonotype has a handful of counts. The chain has TRBV14 and TRBJ2-1; unclear D gene. This CDR3 is built from 15 residues. Germline V lookup: CDR1 SGHDN, CDR2 FVKESK. V was trimmed by 3 bases and J by 0 bases, leaving 9 bases between them. The CDR3 here is CASSQVESSYNEQFF. DNA of the CDR3: TGTGCCAGCAGCCAGGTAGAGAGCTCCTACAATGAGCAGTTCTTC.

This clonotype was detected ten times or more. V gene TRBV23-1 combines with J gene TRBJ2-2, with a tentative D call TRBD1 (6 bases). TRBV23-1 is placed among ORFs of uncertain function. CDR3 length equals 16 residues. The V and J ends lost 1 base and 0 bases respectively, with 9 bases between them. This CDR3 reads CASSQYRVSNTGELFF. CDR3 DNA sequence: TGCGCCAGCAGTCAATACAGGGTATCGAACACCGGGGAGCTGTTTTTT.

At least ten counts were recorded for this clonotype. The chain links TRBV7-9 to TRBJ2-3, with 7 bases fitting TRBD2. CDR3 length: 16 residues. Germline V gene sequence: CDR1 SEHNR, CDR2 FQNEAQ (reference sequence). J lost 0 bases, V lost 1 base, and 4 bases had no gene match. The CDR3 region has the DNA TGTGCCAGCAGCTTAGGGCGCGGGGGAAGCACAGATACGCAGTATTTT. Translated, it gives CASSLGRGGSTDTQYF.

As to this clonotype: It may be a read error: a sequence one base away is much more abundant. V usage is TRBV6-2 or TRBV6-3 and J usage is TRBJ2-5, with D perhaps given as TRBD1 or TRBD2 (5 bases each). Deletions cut 6 bases from V and 5 bases from J, with 16 bases between. Germline CDR1 is MNHEY and CDR2 is SVGEGT. The CDR3 has 14 residues. The chain's CDR3 is CASRPPGRPETQYF. DNA for the CDR3: TGTGCCAGCAGACCTCCGGGACGCCCGGAGACCCAGTACTTC.

This clonotype was counted at least ten times. The V and J genes are TRBV12-3 or TRBV12-4 and TRBJ1-1, with D unresolved. V lost 4 bases to trimming and J lost 5 bases, with 20 bases between them. The CDR3 runs 16 residues. CDR3 residues: CASSSLVWSVRTEAFF. The DNA for the CDR3 is TGTGCCAGCAGTTCCCTGGTATGGAGCGTGAGAACTGAAGCTTTCTTT.

Concerning this clonotype: A much more abundant neighbour one base away suggests this may be a read error. The V and J genes are TRBV18 and TRBJ2-7; a possible D gene is TRBD1 (5 bases). This CDR3 is 17 amino acids long. Germline CDR1 KGHSH, CDR2 LQKENI. V lost 0 bases and J lost 7, with 22 bases in between. CDR3 region: CASSPPAIGAGSREQYF. CDR3 sequence (DNA): TGTGCCAGCTCACCACCAGCTATAGGGGCCGGGTCGCGGGAGCAGTACTTC.